Listed below are T cell receptor beta chains from one sample, sequenced in a study of control samples from healthy donors and cancer patients. TCRdb's table, derived via immunoSEQ multiplex PCR, lists solely in-frame clones and lacks some. The data show 45,000 to 55,000 clones, with 85% to 95% seen just once and 2% to 2.5% held by the top ten. Material for sequencing was blood. The origin of the receptors is a man younger than 45 in good health. The CDR3 runs from the conserved cysteine through the conserved F or W.

V | CDR3
TRBV6-2/TRBV6-3 | CASSYPGELFF
TRBV7-7 | CASSPDRGLDGELFF
TRBV2 | CASSESRTYEQYF
TRBV5-1 | CASSQGQPTDTQYF
TRBV28 | CASSPMDRSTGELFF
TRBV9 | CASSVQGVSPLHF
TRBV14 | CASSQATSGSYNEQFF
TRBV14 | CASSQVIKLAGAITGELFF
TRBV9 | CASSVQSSGTSGGNEQFF
TRBV6-5 | CASSLRGRGSGELFF
TRBV9 | CATSARGGTRYVPDTQYF
TRBV14 | CASSQDWGQPSNQPQHF
TRBV19 | CASSIGRAGNQPQHF
TRBV15 | CATSRGTSETQYF
TRBV7-3 | CASSLSGPGELFF
TRBV19 | CASSMAGTEAFF
TRBV19 | CASWTGGYSNQPQHF
TRBV27 | CASSPVGGRSYNEQFF
TRBV19 | CASSKGWAWDRANNQPQHF
TRBV4-2 | CASSQSLAGNYEQYF
TRBV20-1 | CSASLGADRGTTNEKLFF
TRBV27 | CASLSGSYEQYF
TRBV18 | CASSAVQTGGNSPLHF
TRBV9 | CASSVVGGWGPQHF
TRBV4-1 | CASSQEGLGNTEAFF
TRBV19 | CASTFSGAGGNQPQHF
TRBV10-3 | CAIKASGRGYEQYF
TRBV28 | CASRYRGGYGYTF
TRBV7-9 | CASSFPFSGNTTGELFF
TRBV19 | CASRGLAGGDNEQFF
TRBV15 | CATSVDRALTEQYF
TRBV29-1 | CSVESSGSTDTQYF
TRBV7-9 | CASSLLGYSYNEQFF
TRBV10-3 | CAISGRLAGGSSADTQYF
TRBV28 | CASRGQANTEAFF
TRBV3-1/TRBV3-2 | CASSQDIGFGGELFF
TRBV4-3 | CASSQDNGGGRFF
TRBV10-3 | CAISAGTSWTGSFF
TRBV7-9 | CASSLQVEAFF
TRBV24-1 | CATSGLGQGGTSGYNEQFF
TRBV9 | CASSVVGGPNTGELFF
TRBV5-4 | CASSLDSTDTQYF
TRBV18 | CASSRDNNYNEQFF
TRBV2 | CASRRGFEKLFF
TRBV25-1 | CATSLAGREQYF
TRBV7-8 | CASSPLPGASYNEQFF
TRBV6-2/TRBV6-3 | CASSFSGRNFRYEQYF
TRBV28 | CASSWPGSYGYTF
TRBV27 | CASSLWFGGGPNEQYF
TRBV12-3/TRBV12-4 | CASRGTSEAFF
TRBV10-3 | CAISDPLGDLPDEQYF
TRBV6-5 | CASSSGYSGANVLTF
TRBV9 | CASSPIASDGEQYF
TRBV19 | CASSIAESSYNEQFF
TRBV6-5 | CASSSGRDTDTQYF